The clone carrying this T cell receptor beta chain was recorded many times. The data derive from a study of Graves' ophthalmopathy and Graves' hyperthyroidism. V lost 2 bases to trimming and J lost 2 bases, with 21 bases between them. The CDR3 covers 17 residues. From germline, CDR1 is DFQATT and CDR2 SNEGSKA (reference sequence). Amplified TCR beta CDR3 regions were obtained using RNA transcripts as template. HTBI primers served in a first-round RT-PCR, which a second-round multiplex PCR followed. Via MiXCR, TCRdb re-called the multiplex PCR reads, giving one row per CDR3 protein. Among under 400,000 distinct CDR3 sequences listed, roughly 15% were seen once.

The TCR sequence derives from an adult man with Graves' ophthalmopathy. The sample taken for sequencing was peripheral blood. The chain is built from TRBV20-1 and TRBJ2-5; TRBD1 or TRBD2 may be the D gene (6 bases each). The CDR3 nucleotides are TGCAGTGCTAGAAACCCCTCAGGAGGGGGTGATCAAGAGACCCAGTACTTC. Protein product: CSARNPSGGGDQETQYF.